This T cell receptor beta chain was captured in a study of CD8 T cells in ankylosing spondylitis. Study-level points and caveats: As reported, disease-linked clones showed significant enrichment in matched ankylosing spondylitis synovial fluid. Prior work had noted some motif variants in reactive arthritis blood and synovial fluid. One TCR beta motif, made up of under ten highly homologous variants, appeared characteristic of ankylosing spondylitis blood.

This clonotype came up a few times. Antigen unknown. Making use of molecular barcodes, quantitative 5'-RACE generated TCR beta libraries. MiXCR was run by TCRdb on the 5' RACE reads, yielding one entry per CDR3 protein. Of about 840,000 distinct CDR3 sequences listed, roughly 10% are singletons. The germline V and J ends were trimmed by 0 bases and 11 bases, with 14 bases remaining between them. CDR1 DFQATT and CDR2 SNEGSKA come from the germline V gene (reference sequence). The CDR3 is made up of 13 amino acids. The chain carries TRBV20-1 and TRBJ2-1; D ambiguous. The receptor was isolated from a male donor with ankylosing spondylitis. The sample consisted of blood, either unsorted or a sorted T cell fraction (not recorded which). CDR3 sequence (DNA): TGCAGTGCTAGAGAGTTCCCGAGTGTTAAGCAGTTCTTC. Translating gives CSAREFPSVKQFF.